This entry lists 4 T cell receptor beta chains sequenced from one sample in a study of CD8 T cells in Susac syndrome. The authors reverse transcribed roughly 0.5 to 1 ug RNA with random hexamers. TCRdb ran MiXCR on the immunoSEQ multiplex PCR reads and lists one entry per CDR3 protein. The sample comprises fewer than 200,000 distinct CDR3 sequences, about 91% of which are singletons, and about 0.1% rests with the top ten. The sample consisted of CD4+ T cells from PBMCs. These receptors all come from a human donor with Susac syndrome.

The chain recombines TRBV6-4 with TRBJ2-3; D perhaps matches TRBD1 (6 bases). Trimming removed 2 bases at V and 1 base at J, with 10 bases between. The CDR3 has 15 amino acids. Looked up from germline, CDR1 is MRHNA and CDR2 is SNTAGT. CDR3 DNA sequence: TGTGCCAGCAGTGACCGTGCAGGGGGCACAGATACGCAGTATTTT. It is translated as CASSDRAGGTDTQYF.

J is TRBJ1-1 and V is TRBV3-1; TRBD1 aligns across 7 bases. CDR1 and CDR2 from the germline V gene are LGHDT and YNNKEL (reference sequence). Trimming took 4 bases from V and 0 from J; bases not matched to a gene: 8. This CDR3 comprises 16 residues. CDR3 nucleotides: TGTGCCAGCAGCCCAGAGGGGGCCCCTATGAACACTGAAGCTTTCTTT. This encodes CASSPEGAPMNTEAFF.

The chain carries TRBV7-3 and TRBJ2-1; D is possibly TRBD1 or TRBD2 (7 bases each). Trimming took 5 bases from V and 4 from J, leaving 15 bases between them. Germline assignment: CDR1 SGHTA and CDR2 FQGTGA. The CDR3 has 15 residues. The CDR3 nucleotides are TGTGCCAGCAGCCCAGGGGGGGGTCATTACAATGAGCAGTTCTTC. This gives the protein CASSPGGGHYNEQFF.

The J gene is TRBJ1-4, the V gene TRBV29-1; D might be TRBD1 (5 bases). V lost 6 bases, J lost 4 bases, and 12 bases lay in between. The CDR3 is made up of 13 amino acids. Germline lookup yields CDR1 SQVTM and CDR2 ANQGSEA. The CDR3 reads CSVHDSDNEKLFF. The CDR3 DNA reads as TGCAGCGTCCACGACAGTGATAATGAAAAACTGTTTTTT.